This T cell receptor beta chain derives from a study of T cells in Graves' hyperthyroidism and ophthalmopathy. Study-level points and caveats: The model foresaw ophthalmopathy a median about 6.5 months prior to onset.

TCR beta CDR3 region amplification was performed from RNA transcripts. The HTBI primer set was used in a first-round RT-PCR of the TCR CDR3. A single record per CDR3 protein comes from TCRdb applying MiXCR to the multiplex PCR reads. The sample has fewer than 450,000 distinct CDR3 sequences, around 20% seen once. In germline, CDR1 is SQVTM, CDR2 ANQGSEA. V was clipped by 5 bases and J by 3 bases, with 14 bases between them. The CDR3 spans 13 residues. This clonotype was seen a few times. The antigen is unknown. Uncontrolled infection, other autoimmune disease, pregnancy and lactation each barred patients from inclusion. PBMCs were obtained from approximately 10 ml fresh peripheral blood.

This TCR was sampled from a man between 18 and 29 years old with Graves' ophthalmopathy. The chain couples TRBV29-1 to TRBJ2-7; D possibly uses TRBD1 or TRBD2 (5 bases each). What was sequenced was blood. The CDR3 is CSVTPSGSYEQYF. The CDR3 nucleotides are TGCAGCGTTACCCCCTCAGGGAGCTACGAGCAGTACTTC.